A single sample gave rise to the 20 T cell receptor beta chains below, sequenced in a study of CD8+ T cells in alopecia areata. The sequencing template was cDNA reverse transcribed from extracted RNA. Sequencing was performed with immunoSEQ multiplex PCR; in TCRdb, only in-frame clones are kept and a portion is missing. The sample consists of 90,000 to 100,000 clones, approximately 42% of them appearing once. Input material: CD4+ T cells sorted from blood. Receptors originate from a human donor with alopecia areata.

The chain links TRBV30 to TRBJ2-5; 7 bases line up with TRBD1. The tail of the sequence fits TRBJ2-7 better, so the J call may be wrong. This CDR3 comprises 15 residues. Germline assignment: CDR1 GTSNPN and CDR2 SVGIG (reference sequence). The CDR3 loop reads CAWSPPGTALYEQYF. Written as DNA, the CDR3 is TGTGCCTGGAGTCCCCCCGGGACAGCCCTCTACGAGCAGTACTTC.

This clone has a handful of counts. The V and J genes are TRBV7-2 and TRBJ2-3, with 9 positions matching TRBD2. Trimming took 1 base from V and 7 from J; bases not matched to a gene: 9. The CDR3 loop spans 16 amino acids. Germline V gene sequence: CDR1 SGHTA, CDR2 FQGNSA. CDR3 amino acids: CASSLEAGSGGYTQYF. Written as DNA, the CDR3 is TGTGCCAGCAGCTTAGAGGCGGGTAGCGGGGGATATACGCAGTATTTT.

The CDR3 loop is CASSYHPDEPGKEQFF. The CDR3 DNA reads TGTGCCAGCAGCTACCACCCGGACGAGCCGGGCAAGGAGCAGTTCTTC. V gene TRBV7-3 combines with J gene TRBJ2-1; D remains unclear. CDR3 length: 16 amino acids. The germline V gene has CDR1 SGHTA and CDR2 FQGTGA. Trimming cost V 4 bases and J 10 bases, with 23 bases left between them. Based on the CDR3 plus reference TRBV7-3 and TRBJ2-1, the full variable domain is GAGVSQTPSNKVTEKGKYVELRCDPISGHTALYWYRQSLGQGPEFLIYFQGTGAADDSGLPNDRFFAVRPEGSVSTLKIQRTERGDSAVYLCASSYHPDEPGKEQFFGPGTRLTVL.

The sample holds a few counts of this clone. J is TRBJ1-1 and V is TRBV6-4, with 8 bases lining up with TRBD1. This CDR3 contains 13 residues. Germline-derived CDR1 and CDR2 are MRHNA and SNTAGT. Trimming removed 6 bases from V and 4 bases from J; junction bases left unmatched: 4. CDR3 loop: CASSRDRGTEAFF. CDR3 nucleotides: TGTGCCAGCAGCCGCGACAGGGGCACTGAAGCTTTCTTT.

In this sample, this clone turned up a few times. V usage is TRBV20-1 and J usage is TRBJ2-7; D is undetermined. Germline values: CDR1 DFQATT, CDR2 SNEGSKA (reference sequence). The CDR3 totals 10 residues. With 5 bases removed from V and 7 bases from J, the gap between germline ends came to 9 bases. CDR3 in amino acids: CSAGRLEQYF. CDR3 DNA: TGCAGTGCTGGCCGACTTGAGCAGTACTTC.

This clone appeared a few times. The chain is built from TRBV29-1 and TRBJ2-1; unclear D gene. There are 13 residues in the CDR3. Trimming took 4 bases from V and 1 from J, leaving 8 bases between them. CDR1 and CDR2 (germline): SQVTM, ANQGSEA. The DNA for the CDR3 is TGCAGCGTTGGATACGTATCCTACAATGAGCAGTTCTTC. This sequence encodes CSVGYVSYNEQFF.

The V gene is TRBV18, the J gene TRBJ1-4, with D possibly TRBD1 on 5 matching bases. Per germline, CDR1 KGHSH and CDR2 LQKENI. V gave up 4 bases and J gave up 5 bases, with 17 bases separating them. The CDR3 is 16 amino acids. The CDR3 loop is CASSRLGGVRNEKLFF. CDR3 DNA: TGTGCCAGCTCACGCCTCGGGGGGGTTCGAAATGAAAAACTGTTTTTT.

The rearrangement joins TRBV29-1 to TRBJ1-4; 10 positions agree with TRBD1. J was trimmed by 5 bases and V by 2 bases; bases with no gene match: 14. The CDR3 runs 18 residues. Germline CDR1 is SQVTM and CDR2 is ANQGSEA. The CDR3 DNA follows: TGCAGCGTTGAACCGGGACCGACAGGGGGCAATAGGAATGAAAAACTGTTTTTT. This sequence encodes CSVEPGPTGGNRNEKLFF.

The CDR3 nucleotides are TGTGCCAGCAGCTTAACAGGGGGCCTTGAGACCCAGTACTTC. This sequence encodes CASSLTGGLETQYF. The V call is TRBV7-2, the J call TRBJ2-5; 9 nucleotides line up with TRBD1. J gave up 5 bases and V 2 bases, and 3 bases lay outside the gene matches. The CDR3 is 14 amino acids. The germline V gene encodes CDR1 SGHTA and CDR2 FQGNSA.

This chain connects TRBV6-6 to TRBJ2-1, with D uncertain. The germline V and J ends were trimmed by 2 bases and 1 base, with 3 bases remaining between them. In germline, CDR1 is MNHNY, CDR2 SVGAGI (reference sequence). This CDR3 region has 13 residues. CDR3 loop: CASSYTSYNEQFF. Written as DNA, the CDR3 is TGTGCCAGCAGTTACACGTCCTACAATGAGCAGTTCTTC.

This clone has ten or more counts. In DNA, the CDR3 is TGCGCCAGCAGCCAAGTGGTCCGCAAAGTGGGCCAAGAGACCCAGTACTTC. Protein product: CASSQVVRKVGQETQYF. The chain recombines TRBV4-1 with TRBJ2-5; D unresolved. The germline CDR1 and CDR2 sequences are MGHRA and YSYEKL. The CDR3 runs to 17 residues. The V gene lost 1 base and the J gene lost 1 base, with 16 bases spanning the gap.

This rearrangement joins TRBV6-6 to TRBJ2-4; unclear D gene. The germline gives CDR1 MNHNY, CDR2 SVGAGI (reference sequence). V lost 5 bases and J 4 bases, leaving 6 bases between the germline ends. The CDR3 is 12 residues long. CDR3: CASSDRKNIQYF. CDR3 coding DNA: TGTGCCAGCAGTGATAGGAAAAACATTCAGTACTTC.

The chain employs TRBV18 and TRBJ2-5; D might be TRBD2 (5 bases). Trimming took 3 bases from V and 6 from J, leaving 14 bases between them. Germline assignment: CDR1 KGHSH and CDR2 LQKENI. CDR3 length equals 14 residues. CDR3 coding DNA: TGTGCCAGCTCACCGGGGATGACCGGGAAGACCCAGTACTTC. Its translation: CASSPGMTGKTQYF.

The CDR3 protein is CASSFHRRQSLAYNEQFF. Written as DNA, the CDR3 is TGCGCCAGCAGCTTTCACCGCAGACAGTCGCTCGCCTACAATGAGCAGTTCTTC. V usage is TRBV5-1 and J usage is TRBJ2-1, with D tentatively TRBD1 (5 bases). Germline-derived CDR1 and CDR2 are SGHRS and YFSETQ. The CDR3 sequence is 18 residues long. The V end was cut by 2 bases, the J end by 2 bases, with 20 bases between.

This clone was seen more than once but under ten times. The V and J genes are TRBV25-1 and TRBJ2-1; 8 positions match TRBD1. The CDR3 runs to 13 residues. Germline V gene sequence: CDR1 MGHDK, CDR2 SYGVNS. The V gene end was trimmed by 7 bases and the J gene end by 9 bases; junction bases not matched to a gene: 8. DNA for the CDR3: TGTGCCAGCACCGAGGGACAGGTAGGTGAGCAGTTCTTC. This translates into CASTEGQVGEQFF.

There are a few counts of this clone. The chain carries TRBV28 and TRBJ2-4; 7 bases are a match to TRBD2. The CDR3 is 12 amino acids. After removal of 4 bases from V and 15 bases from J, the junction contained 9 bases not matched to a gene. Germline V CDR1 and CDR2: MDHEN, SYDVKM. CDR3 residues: CASSSGLVSGYF. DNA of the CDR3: TGTGCCAGCAGTTCCGGACTAGTCTCTGGGTACTTC.

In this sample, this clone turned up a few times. Here the CDR3 DNA reads TGTGCCAGCAGCTTGTACAATCAGCCCCAGCATTTT. Translating it yields CASSLYNQPQHF. J is TRBJ1-5 and V is TRBV7-2; D remains unclear. Trimming removed 3 bases from V and 3 bases from J, with 3 bases in between. This CDR3 has 12 residues. Per the germline V gene, CDR1 is SGHTA and CDR2 is FQGNSA.

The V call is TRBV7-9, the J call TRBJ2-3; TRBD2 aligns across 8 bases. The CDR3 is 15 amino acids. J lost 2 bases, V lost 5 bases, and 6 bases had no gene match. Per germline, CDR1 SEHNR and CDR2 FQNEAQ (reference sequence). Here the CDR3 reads CASSTTSGSTDTQYF. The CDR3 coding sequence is TGTGCCAGCAGCACTACTAGCGGTTCCACAGATACGCAGTATTTT. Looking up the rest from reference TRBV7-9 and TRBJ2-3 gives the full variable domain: DTGVSQNPRHKITKRGQNVTFRCDPISEHNRLYWYRQTLGQGPEFLTYFQNEAQLEKSRLLSDRFSAERPKGSFSTLEIQRTEQGDSAMYLCASSTTSGSTDTQYFGPGTRLTVL.

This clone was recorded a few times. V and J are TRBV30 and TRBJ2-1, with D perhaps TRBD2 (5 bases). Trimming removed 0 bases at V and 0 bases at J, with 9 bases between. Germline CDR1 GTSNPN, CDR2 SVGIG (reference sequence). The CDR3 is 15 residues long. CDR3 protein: CAWSVRGSSYNEQFF. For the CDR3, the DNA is TGTGCCTGGAGTGTCCGGGGTAGCTCCTACAATGAGCAGTTCTTC.

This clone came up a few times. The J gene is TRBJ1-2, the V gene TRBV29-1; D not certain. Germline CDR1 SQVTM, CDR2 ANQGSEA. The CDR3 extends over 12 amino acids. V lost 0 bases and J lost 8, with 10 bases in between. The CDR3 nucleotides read TGCAGCGTTGAAGACGGGTCCGGGGGCTACACCTTC. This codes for CSVEDGSGGYTF.